This T cell receptor (beta chain) derives from a study of blood T cell repertoires in COVID-19. Study overall: From the United States, Italy and Spain came samples of acute and convalescent COVID-19.

Data came from immunoSEQ multiplex PCR; TCRdb stores just in-frame clones and leaves some out. The data hold 300,000 to 500,000 clones, with more than 75% observed a single time. Participants spanned ages about 18 to 100 years and resided in roughly 22 US areas. This TCR was sampled from a woman aged 25 to 39 with acute COVID-19. The sequencing sample was made of PBMCs or T cells enriched from blood (not recorded which).

CDR3 in amino acids: CASSHFGGEAFF. CDR3 DNA: TGTGCCAGCAGTCACTTCGGCGGTGAAGCTTTCTTT. The chain joins TRBV6-2 or TRBV6-3 to TRBJ1-1, with unresolved D. V gave up 5 bases and J gave up 7 bases, with 11 bases separating them. Germline CDR1 reads MNHEY; CDR2 reads SVGEGT. The CDR3 length is 12 residues.